This T cell receptor beta chain was recovered during a study of identical twins. Findings and caveats of the study: Insertions were fewer in abundant cord blood beta clonotypes, whereas memory repertoires showed none of this pattern.

Using its own MiXCR run on the 5' RACE reads, TCRdb lists one record per CDR3 protein. This table has 700,000 or so distinct CDR3 sequences, more than 6.5% appearing once. The sample holds a few counts of this clonotype. Its antigen is unknown. Trimming took 10 bases from V and 0 from J, leaving 15 bases between them. The germline gives CDR1 MNHEY, CDR2 SVGEGT. This CDR3 comprises 14 residues. These same data were also listed under a study on yellow fever vaccine responses in identical twins. From that report: Vaccine T cell responses of twins reportedly seemed partly convergent and partly personalized.

The sequence was obtained from a woman between 18 and 29 years old in good health. The sequenced material came from PBMCs. This chain uses TRBV6-2 or TRBV6-3 with TRBJ1-1, with D possibly being TRBD1 (5 bases). The CDR3 nucleotides are TGTGCCACCAAGTATGGGGGTATGAACACTGAAGCTTTCTTT. Its translation: CATKYGGMNTEAFF.